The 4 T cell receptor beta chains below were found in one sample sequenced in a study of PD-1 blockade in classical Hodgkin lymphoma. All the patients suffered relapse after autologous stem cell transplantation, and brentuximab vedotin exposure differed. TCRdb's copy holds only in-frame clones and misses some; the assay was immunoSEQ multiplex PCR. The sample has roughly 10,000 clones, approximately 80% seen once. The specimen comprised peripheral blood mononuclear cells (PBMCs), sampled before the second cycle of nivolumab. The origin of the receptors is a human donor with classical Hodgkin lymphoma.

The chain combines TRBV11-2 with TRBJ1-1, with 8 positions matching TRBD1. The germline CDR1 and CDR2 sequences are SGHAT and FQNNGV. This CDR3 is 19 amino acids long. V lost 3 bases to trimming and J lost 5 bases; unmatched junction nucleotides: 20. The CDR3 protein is CASSFGRPLFNRGETEAFF. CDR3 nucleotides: TGTGCCAGCAGCTTCGGGCGCCCGTTATTTAACAGGGGGGAAACTGAAGCTTTCTTT.

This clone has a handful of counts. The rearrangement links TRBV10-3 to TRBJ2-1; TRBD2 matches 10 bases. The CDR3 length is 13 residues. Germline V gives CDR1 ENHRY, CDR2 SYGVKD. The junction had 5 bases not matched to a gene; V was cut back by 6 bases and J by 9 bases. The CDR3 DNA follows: TGTGCCATCAGGAAGCGGGAGGGGGGTGAGCAGTTCTTC. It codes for CAIRKREGGEQFF.

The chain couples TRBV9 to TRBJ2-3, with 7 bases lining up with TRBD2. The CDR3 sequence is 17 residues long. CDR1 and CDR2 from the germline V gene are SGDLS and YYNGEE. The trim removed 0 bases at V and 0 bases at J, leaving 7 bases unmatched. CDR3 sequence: CASSVDSGGTSTDTQYF. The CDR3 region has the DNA TGTGCCAGCAGCGTAGACTCGGGGGGAACTAGCACAGATACGCAGTATTTT.

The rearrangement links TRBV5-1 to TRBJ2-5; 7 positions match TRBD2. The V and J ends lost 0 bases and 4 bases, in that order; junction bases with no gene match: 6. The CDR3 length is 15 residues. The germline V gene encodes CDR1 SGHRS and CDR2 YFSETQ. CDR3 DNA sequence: TGCGCCAGCAGCTTGGGGCGCGGGAGATCAGAGACCCAGTACTTC. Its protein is CASSLGRGRSETQYF.